This TCR beta chain was recorded in a study of beta chain bispecific antibodies for T cell cancers. Overall study findings and caveats: In these mixed samples, most targeted TRBV reads derived from the leukemia cell line.

The V end lost 0 bases, the J end lost 4 bases, and 15 bases lay between the germline ends. Germline loops: CDR1 LGHNA, CDR2 YNFKEQ. CDR3 length: 16 amino acids. Blood mononuclear cells were expanded for around three days using either OKT3 anti-CD3 antibody or CD3/CD28 beads. Expanded T cells grew in IL-2 (approximately 110 IU/ml) plus IL-7 (approximately 5 ng/ml). Libraries carried unique molecular identifiers used for clonotype counts. MiXCR was run by TCRdb on the 5' RACE reads, yielding one entry per CDR3 protein. The top ten hold less than 8.5% of the sample, which has more than 15,000 distinct CDR3 sequences, 2% to 2.5% seen once. The table lists this clonotype with a few counts. Its target is unknown.

V is TRBV4-2 and J is TRBJ1-2; tentative D call: TRBD1 (5 bases). Sequenced material: healthy donor T cells cultured with leukemia cells. This receptor was identified in a human donor in good health. Some clones in this sample may be carry-over from other donors' samples. The CDR3 sequence: CASSQDPSGQSYGYTF. The DNA for the CDR3 is TGTGCCAGCAGCCAAGATCCGTCAGGACAAAGCTATGGCTACACCTTC.